Below, one TCR beta chain is given with its context. Germline V gives CDR1 MNHEY, CDR2 SMNVEV (reference sequence). CDR3 size: 18 residues. With 0 bases removed from V and 0 bases from J, the gap between germline ends came to 12 bases. A second PCR of 7 to 11 cycles used a sample-barcoded 5' primer and a J-beta primer mix. TCRdb reprocessed the 5' RACE reads via MiXCR and lists one record per CDR3 protein. In the table there are roughly 1,300,000 distinct CDR3 sequences, around 59% of which are singletons. The source of the sample is a study of blood T cells in healthy people across ages. V gene TRBV27 combines with J gene TRBJ2-6; D possibly corresponds to TRBD1 (6 bases). What was sequenced was blood. This TCR was sampled from a man younger than 35 in good health. The CDR3 DNA follows: TGTGCCAGCAGTTTATCGGGGGCTCCTTTCTCTGGGGCCAACGTCCTGACTTTC. It translates to CASSLSGAPFSGANVLTF.